This T cell receptor (beta chain) was sequenced for a study of blood T cell repertoires in COVID-19. Clones were sequenced by immunoSEQ multiplex PCR, and TCRdb holds only the in-frame ones, with some missing. In the table there are 200,000 to 250,000 clones, around 89% of which are singletons. Germline trimming cut 3 bases from V and 5 bases from J; bases unmatched to any gene: 6. In germline, CDR1 is LNHNV, CDR2 YYDKDF (reference sequence). This CDR3 is built from 16 residues. The origin of this receptor is a man under 40 with COVID-19, enrolled during active disease. The rearrangement links TRBV15 to TRBJ1-4; 10 bases map to TRBD1. The sample comprised peripheral blood. In DNA form, the CDR3 reads TGTGCCACCAGCAGGCTCTCGGGACAGGGGAATGAAAAACTGTTTTTT. It codes for CATSRLSGQGNEKLFF.